This T cell receptor (beta chain) was profiled in a study of Ad26.COV2.S vaccination and SARS-CoV-2 variants. This table comes from immunoSEQ multiplex PCR, and its TCRdb copy is limited to in-frame clones, with some not included. This table holds around 300,000 clones, roughly 89% found once. Study findings and constraints: Placebo recipients had lower spike-specific TCR breadth than vaccine recipients.

On this clone: Its antigen is not identified.

The germline V gene encodes CDR1 LGHNA and CDR2 YNFKEQ. J lost 10 bases, V lost 1 base, and 16 bases had no gene match. The CDR3 is 17 amino acids. Sample treatment: around 19 received Ad26.COV2.S at low or high dose, single or two shots; a few received placebo; per-sample allocation not given. Sampling was performed 63 days after the first vaccine or placebo injection. The V call is TRBV4-2, the J call TRBJ1-5; TRBD1 matches 7 bases. The sequence came from a person between 18 and 65 years old who received the Ad26.COV2.S COVID-19 vaccine or a placebo. The sequences come from peripheral blood, collected in a trial of Ad26.COV2.S vaccine versus placebo. The CDR3 DNA follows: TGTGCCAGCAGCCAAGTTTGGGACCAGACAGGGTCCCCCCCCCAGCATTTT. Translating gives CASSQVWDQTGSPPQHF.